A single sample gave rise to the 20 T cell receptor beta chains below, sequenced in a study of blood T cell repertoires in COVID-19. The assay was immunoSEQ multiplex PCR, and TCRdb's table has in-frame clones only and misses some. Of some 150,000 clones listed, 60% to 80% were seen once; the top ten hold 2.5% to 3%. Sequences were obtained from PBMCs or T cells enriched from blood (not recorded which). All receptors come from a woman in her 50s who had recovered from COVID-19.

The chain has TRBV16 and TRBJ2-1, with 9 bases lining up with TRBD2. Trimming at V came to 1 base and at J to 3 bases, leaving 4 bases not matched to a gene. The CDR3 extends over 16 amino acids. Germline-derived CDR1 and CDR2 are KGHSY and FQNENV. The CDR3 DNA reads as TGTGCCAGCAGCCAATGGGCTAGCGGGGACTACAATGAGCAGTTCTTC. Translation: CASSQWASGDYNEQFF.

V and J are TRBV5-1 and TRBJ1-3; D ambiguous. There are 15 residues in the CDR3. V was shortened by 3 bases and J by 2 bases, with 12 bases between the two germline ends. Germline CDR1 reads SGHRS; CDR2 reads YFSETQ. The CDR3 DNA is TGCGCCAGCAGCTCGACACCTTTTACTGGAAACACCATATATTTT. Protein sequence: CASSSTPFTGNTIYF.

The V gene is TRBV9, the J gene TRBJ2-1; TRBD2 aligns across 9 bases. Looked up from germline, CDR1 is SGDLS and CDR2 is YYNGEE. The CDR3 has 16 residues. The junction had 9 bases not matched to a gene; V was cut back by 3 bases and J by 5 bases. The CDR3 reads CASSEMGGGGDNEQFF. The CDR3 DNA reads as TGTGCCAGCAGCGAAATGGGCGGGGGGGGCGACAATGAGCAGTTCTTC.

The chain employs TRBV24-1 and TRBJ2-2; D possibly corresponds to TRBD1 (6 bases). The CDR3 is 12 amino acids. Germline CDR1 is KGHDR and CDR2 is SFDVKD. Trimming removed 7 bases from V and 7 bases from J, with 9 bases in between. The CDR3 here is CATRKGVGELFF. CDR3 in DNA: TGTGCCACCAGGAAGGGGGTCGGGGAGCTGTTTTTT.

This clone was recorded once. The genes are TRBV19 and TRBJ1-1, with 7 nucleotides matching TRBD1. In germline, CDR1 is LNHDA, CDR2 SQIVND (reference sequence). This CDR3 is built from 17 residues. Germline trimming cut 1 base from V and 0 bases from J; bases unmatched to any gene: 8. CDR3 nucleotide sequence: TGTGCCAGTAGTATAGTAGGGGGACAGCGGTTGAACACTGAAGCTTTCTTT. Translation gives CASSIVGGQRLNTEAFF.

This clone was observed once. The CDR3 protein is CAWGPGQGIRSPLHF. As DNA, the CDR3 is TGTGCCTGGGGACCGGGACAGGGAATTAGATCACCCCTCCACTTT. V is TRBV30 and J is TRBJ1-6; the match to TRBD1 covers 9 bases. CDR3 length equals 15 residues. Germline CDR1 reads GTSNPN; CDR2 reads SVGIG (reference sequence). V lost 5 bases to trimming and J lost 10 bases; unmatched junction nucleotides: 12.

This rearrangement joins TRBV28 to TRBJ2-2; 7 bases align to TRBD2. This CDR3 has 15 residues. The V and J ends lost 2 bases and 5 bases, in that order; junction bases with no gene match: 5. Germline values: CDR1 MDHEN, CDR2 SYDVKM. CDR3 loop: CASSLGGEGTGELFF. The CDR3 region has the DNA TGTGCCAGCAGTTTAGGAGGGGAGGGGACCGGGGAGCTGTTTTTT.

This clone occurred once. The chain carries TRBV7-8 and TRBJ1-2; D gene uncertain. With 1 base removed from V and 4 bases from J, the gap between germline ends came to 4 bases. This CDR3 comprises 12 residues. The V gene's germline CDR1 is SGHVS and CDR2 FQNEAQ. The CDR3 nucleotides are TGTGCCAGCAGCTTAGATCTCTATGGCTACACCTTC. Its protein is CASSLDLYGYTF. Full variable domain (outside the CDR3, taken from reference TRBV7-8 and TRBJ1-2): GAGVSQSPRYKVAKRGQDVALRCDPISGHVSLFWYQQALGQGPEFLTYFQNEAQLDKSGLPSDRFFAERPEGSVSTLKIQRTQQEDSAVYLCASSLDLYGYTFGSGTRLTVV.

In this sample, this clone turned up once. V usage is TRBV30 and J usage is TRBJ2-5; 10 nucleotides align to TRBD2. The CDR3 is made up of 15 amino acids. J lost 4 bases, V lost 2 bases, and 7 bases had no gene match. Germline V gives CDR1 GTSNPN, CDR2 SVGIG (reference sequence). CDR3 amino acids: CAWSFLAGVIETQYF. The CDR3 bases are TGTGCCTGGAGTTTCCTAGCGGGAGTCATAGAGACCCAGTACTTC.

This chain joins TRBV5-1 and TRBJ1-1; no clear D. The germline CDR1 and CDR2 sequences are SGHRS and YFSETQ. CDR3 length: 15 residues. V was pared by 4 bases and J by 1 base, with 14 bases between. The CDR3 protein is CASSTPRGENTEAFF. The CDR3, as DNA: TGCGCCAGCAGCACTCCCCGGGGTGAGAACACTGAAGCTTTCTTT.

The rearrangement uses TRBV12-3 or TRBV12-4 and TRBJ1-2; unclear D gene. The CDR3 is 12 amino acids. The V gene lost 5 bases and the J gene lost 8 bases, with 12 bases spanning the gap. The CDR3 DNA reads TGTGCCAGCAGTACCCGTCAGAACGGCTACACCTTC. Translating gives CASSTRQNGYTF.

V gene TRBV7-3 combines with J gene TRBJ2-1; TRBD2 aligns across 12 bases. V lost 5 bases to trimming and J lost 9 bases; unmatched junction nucleotides: 11. Per the germline V gene, CDR1 is SGHTA and CDR2 is FQGTGA. This CDR3 has 16 amino acids. The CDR3 nucleotides are TGTGCCAGCAGCCCCTCTAGCGGGGGGGGAGGTGGTGAGCAGTTCTTC. The encoded protein is CASSPSSGGGGGEQFF.

The chain employs TRBV30 and TRBJ1-2; 8 bases map to TRBD1. Unmatched junction bases numbered 1, after V lost 3 bases and J lost 1 base. Germline V CDR1 and CDR2: GTSNPN, SVGIG (reference sequence). This CDR3 contains 13 residues. Here the CDR3 DNA reads TGTGCCTGGAGAGGACAGGGTAACTATGGCTACACCTTC. It yields the protein CAWRGQGNYGYTF.

This clone was seen a single time. DNA for the CDR3: TGTGCCAGCAGCCCCCGGGACAGGGTAAATCAGCCCCAGCATTTT. Protein: CASSPRDRVNQPQHF. The chain uses TRBV7-8 and TRBJ1-5, with 9 bases matching TRBD1. The CDR3 covers 15 residues. Trimming cost V 5 bases and J 4 bases; bases outside gene matches: 6. Per the germline V gene, CDR1 is SGHVS and CDR2 is FQNEAQ.

The chain recombines TRBV13 with TRBJ1-4; D not resolved. The CDR3 totals 14 residues. Germline V gene lookup returns CDR1 PRHDT and CDR2 FYEKMQ (reference sequence). Trimming cost V 8 bases and J 7 bases, with 17 bases left between them. CDR3 bases: TGTGCCAGCCACCGGCTGAGGTACGGTGAAAAACTGTTTTTT. As protein: CASHRLRYGEKLFF.

This chain uses TRBV12-5 with TRBJ1-1, with D hard to call. Per germline, CDR1 LGHNT and CDR2 FRNRAP. The CDR3 totals 14 residues. Trimming stripped 2 bases from V and 0 bases from J, with 7 bases between. The CDR3 region is CASGLQALNTEAFF. CDR3 DNA: TGTGCTAGTGGTTTGCAAGCGCTGAACACTGAAGCTTTCTTT.

CDR3 region: CAISPAGVDNEQFF. The CDR3, as DNA: TGTGCCATCAGTCCGGCGGGAGTAGATAATGAGCAGTTCTTC. The chain links TRBV10-3 to TRBJ2-1; TRBD2 aligns across 7 bases. Germline V lookup: CDR1 ENHRY, CDR2 SYGVKD. The CDR3 is 14 amino acids. The V gene end was trimmed by 5 bases and the J gene end by 7 bases; junction bases not matched to a gene: 8.

This chain joins TRBV2 and TRBJ1-3; TRBD1 aligns across 8 bases. This CDR3 comprises 15 residues. The V segment lost 4 bases and the J segment 2 bases; nucleotides outside the gene matches: 4. The germline V gene encodes CDR1 SNHLY and CDR2 FYNNEI. CDR3 amino acids: CASSAYRGTGNTIYF. CDR3 coding DNA: TGTGCCAGCAGTGCATACAGGGGGACTGGAAACACCATATATTTT.

This chain connects TRBV5-1 to TRBJ1-1; D is possibly TRBD1 (6 bases). The CDR3 is 14 residues long. Trimming shortened V by 0 bases and J by 0 bases, and 6 bases separated the two germline ends. Germline loops: CDR1 SGHRS, CDR2 YFSETQ. The CDR3 DNA is TGCGCCAGCAGCTTGGACAGGGTGAACACTGAAGCTTTCTTT. Translation gives CASSLDRVNTEAFF.

The rearrangement links TRBV30 to TRBJ1-6; TRBD1 aligns across 9 bases. Per the germline V gene, CDR1 is GTSNPN and CDR2 is SVGIG (reference sequence). The CDR3 has 15 residues. The junction had 11 bases not matched to a gene; V was cut back by 6 bases and J by 8 bases. The CDR3 coding sequence is TGTGCCTGTCAGTCCCTCGGGACAGGGCATTCACCCCTCCACTTT. It yields the protein CACQSLGTGHSPLHF.